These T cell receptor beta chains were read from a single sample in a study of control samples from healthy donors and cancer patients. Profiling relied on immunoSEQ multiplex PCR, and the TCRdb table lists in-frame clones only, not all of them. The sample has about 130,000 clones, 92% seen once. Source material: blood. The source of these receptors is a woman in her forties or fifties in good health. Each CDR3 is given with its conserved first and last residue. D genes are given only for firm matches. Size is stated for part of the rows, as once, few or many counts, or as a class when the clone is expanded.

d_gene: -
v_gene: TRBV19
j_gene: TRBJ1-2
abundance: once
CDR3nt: TGTGCCAGTAGTAGGTCTGGGGCCCCTACGTATGGCTACACCTTC
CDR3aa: CASSRSGAPTYGYTF

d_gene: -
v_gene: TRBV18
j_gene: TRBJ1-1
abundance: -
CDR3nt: TGTGCCAGCTCACCACCTAACGTACCTTTGGGGAGCCCGAACACTGAAGCTTTCTTT
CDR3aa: CASSPPNVPLGSPNTEAFF

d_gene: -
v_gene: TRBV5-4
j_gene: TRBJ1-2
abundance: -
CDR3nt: TGTGCCAGCAGCCGAACAGGGTACTATGGCTACACCTTC
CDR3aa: CASSRTGYYGYTF

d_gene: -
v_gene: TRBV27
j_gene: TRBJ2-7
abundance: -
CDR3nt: TGTGCCAGCAGCAATCAACTGGGGACCTACGAGCAGTACTTC
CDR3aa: CASSNQLGTYEQYF

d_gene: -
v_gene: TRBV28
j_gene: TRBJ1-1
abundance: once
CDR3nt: TGTGCCAGCAGTTTAAAACAGGGCTACACTGAAGCTTTCTTT
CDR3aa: CASSLKQGYTEAFF

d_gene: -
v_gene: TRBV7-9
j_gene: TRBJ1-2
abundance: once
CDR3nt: TGTGCCAGCAGCCTTCAACGGGTTCACGGTGGCTACACCTTC
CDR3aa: CASSLQRVHGGYTF

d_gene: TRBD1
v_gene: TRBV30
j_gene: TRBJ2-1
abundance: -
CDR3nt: TGTGCCTGGAGTGTCGGGACAGGGACGGATGAGCAGTTCTTC
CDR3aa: CAWSVGTGTDEQFF

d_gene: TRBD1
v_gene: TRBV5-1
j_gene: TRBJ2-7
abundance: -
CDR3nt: TGCGCCAGCAGCTTCGACAGGGGCGTCGGCGAGCAGTACTTC
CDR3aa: CASSFDRGVGEQYF

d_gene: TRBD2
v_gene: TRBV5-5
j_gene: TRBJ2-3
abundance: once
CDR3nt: TGTGCCAGCAGCTTGGAAGGGACTAGGTCATTAGATACGCAGTATTTT
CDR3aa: CASSLEGTRSLDTQYF

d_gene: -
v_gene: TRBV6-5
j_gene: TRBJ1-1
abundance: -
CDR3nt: TGTGCCAGCAGCGTCGAAACAGGGATAGCTGAAGCTTTCTTT
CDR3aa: CASSVETGIAEAFF

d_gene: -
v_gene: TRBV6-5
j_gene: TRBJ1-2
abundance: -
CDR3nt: TGTGCCAGCAGTCAGACCGAGTTTTTGGGCTACACCTTC
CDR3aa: CASSQTEFLGYTF

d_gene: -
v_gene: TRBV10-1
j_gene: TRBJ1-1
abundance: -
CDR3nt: TGCGCCAGCAGCGGCGGGAACACTGAAGCTTTCTTT
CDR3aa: CASSGGNTEAFF

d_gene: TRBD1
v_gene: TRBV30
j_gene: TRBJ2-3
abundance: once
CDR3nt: TGTGCCTGGTCGACAGGGGGACAAGATACGCAGTATTTT
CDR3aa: CAWSTGGQDTQYF

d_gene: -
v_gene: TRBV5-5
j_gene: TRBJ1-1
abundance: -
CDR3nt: TGTGCCAGCAGCCCGGGGGTGAACACTGAAGCTTTCTTT
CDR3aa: CASSPGVNTEAFF

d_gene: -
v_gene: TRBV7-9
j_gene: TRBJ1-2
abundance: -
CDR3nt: TGTGCCAGCATTCAAAAGCGGGAAGGCTACACCTTC
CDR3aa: CASIQKREGYTF

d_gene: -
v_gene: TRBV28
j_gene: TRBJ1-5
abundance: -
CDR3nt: TGTGCCAGCAGTTCAACGGTATGGCATTTT
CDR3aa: CASSSTVWHF

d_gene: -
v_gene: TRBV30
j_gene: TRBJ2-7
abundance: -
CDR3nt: TGTGCCTGGAGTCCTCGGGGCGGGGTTGTCGTGTACGAGCAGTACTTC
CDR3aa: CAWSPRGGVVVYEQYF

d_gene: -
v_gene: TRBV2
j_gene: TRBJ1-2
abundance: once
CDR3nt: TGTGCCAGCAGCTCTACAGAAAACTATGGCTACACCTTC
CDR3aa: CASSSTENYGYTF

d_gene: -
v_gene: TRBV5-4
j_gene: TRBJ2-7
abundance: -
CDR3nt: TGTGCCAGCAGCTTACACGGACTCCTCTACGAGCAGTACTTC
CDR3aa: CASSLHGLLYEQYF

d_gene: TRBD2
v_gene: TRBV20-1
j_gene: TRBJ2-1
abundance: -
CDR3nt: TGCAGTGGACTAGCGGGGGATAGGCAGTTCTTC
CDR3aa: CSGLAGDRQFF

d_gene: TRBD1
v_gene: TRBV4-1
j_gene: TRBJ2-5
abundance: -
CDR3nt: TGCGCCAGCAGCCAAGTATTCTCGACAGGGGGAGAGACCCAGTACTTC
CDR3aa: CASSQVFSTGGETQYF

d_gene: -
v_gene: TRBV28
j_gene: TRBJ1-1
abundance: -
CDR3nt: TGTGCCAGCACCGACACCATGAACACTGAAGCTTTCTTT
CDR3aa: CASTDTMNTEAFF

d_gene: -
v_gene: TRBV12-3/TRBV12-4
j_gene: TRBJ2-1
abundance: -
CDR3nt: TGTGCCAGCACCCCGGGCCAGAGATGGGAGCAGTTCTTC
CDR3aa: CASTPGQRWEQFF

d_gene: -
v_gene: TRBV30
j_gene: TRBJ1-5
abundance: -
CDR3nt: TGTGCCTGGAGTGCCCCCGGGGGGGGCAATCAGCCCCAGCATTTT
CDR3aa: CAWSAPGGGNQPQHF

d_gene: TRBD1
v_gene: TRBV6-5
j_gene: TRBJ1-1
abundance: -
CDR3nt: TGTGCCATCAACAGGGGTACAGCTACTGAAGCTTTCTTT
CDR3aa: CAINRGTATEAFF

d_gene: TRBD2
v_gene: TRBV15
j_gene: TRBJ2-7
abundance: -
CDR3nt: TGTGCCACCAGCAGAGATACTAGCGGAAGCGAGCAGTACTTC
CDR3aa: CATSRDTSGSEQYF

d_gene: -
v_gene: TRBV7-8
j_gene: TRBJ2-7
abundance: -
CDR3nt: TGTGCCAGCAGCCCACGCCGACAGAGCTCCTACGAGCAGTACTTC
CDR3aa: CASSPRRQSSYEQYF

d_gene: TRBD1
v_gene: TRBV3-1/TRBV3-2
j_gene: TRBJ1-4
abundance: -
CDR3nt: TGTGCCAGCAGCCAGGGGGGGACAGGCTTAACTAATGAAAAACTGTTTTTT
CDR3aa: CASSQGGTGLTNEKLFF

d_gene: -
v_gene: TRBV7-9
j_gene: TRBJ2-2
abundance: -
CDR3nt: TGTGCCAGCAGGTTGAGCACCGGGGAGCTGTTTTTT
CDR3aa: CASRLSTGELFF

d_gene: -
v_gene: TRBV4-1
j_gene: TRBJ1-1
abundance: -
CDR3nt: TGCGCCAGCAGCCTTCCTAGAGTTTCAGTGCTGAACACTGAAGCTTTCTTT
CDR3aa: CASSLPRVSVLNTEAFF

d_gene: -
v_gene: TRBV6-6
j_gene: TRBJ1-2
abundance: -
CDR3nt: TGTGCCAGCAGTTACTCGGAGGTATCAAGCGTGGATGGCTACACCTTC
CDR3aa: CASSYSEVSSVDGYTF

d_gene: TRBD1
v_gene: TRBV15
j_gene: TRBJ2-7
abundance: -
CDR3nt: TGTGCCACCAGCACGAGGACAGGGGGCGGCGAGCAGTACTTC
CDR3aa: CATSTRTGGGEQYF

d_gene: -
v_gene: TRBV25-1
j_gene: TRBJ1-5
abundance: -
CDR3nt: TGTGCCACCTCTGGGGGTAGCAATCAGCCCCAGCATTTT
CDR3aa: CATSGGSNQPQHF

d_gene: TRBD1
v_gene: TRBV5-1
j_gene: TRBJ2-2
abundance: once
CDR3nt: TGCGCCAGCGACGGGGGGACAGGGAAAACCGGGGAGCTGTTTTTT
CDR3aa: CASDGGTGKTGELFF

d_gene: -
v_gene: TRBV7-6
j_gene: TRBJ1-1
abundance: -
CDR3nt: TGTGCCAGCAGCTACGGACCGAACACTGAAGCTTTCTTT
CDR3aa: CASSYGPNTEAFF

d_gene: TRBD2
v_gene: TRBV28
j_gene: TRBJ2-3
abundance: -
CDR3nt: TGTGCCAGCAGTTTGGGCCCTGGGGGTAGCGGGGATACGCAGTATTTT
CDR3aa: CASSLGPGGSGDTQYF

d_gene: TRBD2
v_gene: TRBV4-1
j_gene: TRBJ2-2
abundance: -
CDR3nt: TGCGCCAGCAGCCAAGATCTGGGAGGACTAGCGGGGGCCGGGGAGCTGTTTTTT
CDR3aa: CASSQDLGGLAGAGELFF

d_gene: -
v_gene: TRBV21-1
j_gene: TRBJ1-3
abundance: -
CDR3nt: TGTGCCAGCAGGTCGTCCCGGGACAGCCAAAACTCTGGAAACACCATATATTTT
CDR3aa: CASRSSRDSQNSGNTIYF

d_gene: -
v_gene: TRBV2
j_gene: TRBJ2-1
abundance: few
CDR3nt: TGTGCCAGCCACTGGGGGGGCTCTTACAATGAGCAGTTCTTC
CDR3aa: CASHWGGSYNEQFF

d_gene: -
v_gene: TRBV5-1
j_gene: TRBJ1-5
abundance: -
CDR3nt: TGCGCCAGCAGCTTGGATGGCAATCAGCCCCAGCATTTT
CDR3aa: CASSLDGNQPQHF

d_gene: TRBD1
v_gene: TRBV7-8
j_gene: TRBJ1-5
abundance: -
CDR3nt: TGTGCCAGCGCCTTGACAGGGGTCAATCAGCCCCAGCATTTT
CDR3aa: CASALTGVNQPQHF

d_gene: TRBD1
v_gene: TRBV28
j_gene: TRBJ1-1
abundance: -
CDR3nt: TGTGCCAGCAGCCACCGAGGGGGCTCGGATGGGAAAACTGAAGCTTTCTTT
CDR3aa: CASSHRGGSDGKTEAFF